These 25 T cell receptor beta chains share one sample of origin, sequenced in a study of blood T cell repertoires in COVID-19. The assay was immunoSEQ multiplex PCR, and TCRdb's table has in-frame clones only and misses some. The profile covers roughly 200,000 clones, with about 81% appearing a single time and about 9% taken by the ten largest. Material for sequencing was PBMCs or T cells enriched from blood (not recorded which). These receptors came from a man aged 40-49 years who had recovered from COVID-19.

V is TRBV5-4 and J is TRBJ1-2, with a weak D call TRBD1 (5 bases). This CDR3 contains 14 residues. Germline V lookup: CDR1 SGHNT, CDR2 YYREEE (reference sequence). Trimming removed 6 bases at V and 3 bases at J, with 15 bases between. The chain's CDR3 is CASNQGLEDYGYTF. The CDR3 nucleotides are TGTGCCAGCAACCAGGGTCTTGAGGACTATGGCTACACCTTC.

A few counts support this clone. The V gene is TRBV5-1, the J gene TRBJ1-5, with 9 bases fitting TRBD1. The length of the CDR3 is 14 residues. The J segment lost 4 bases and the V segment lost 4 bases, leaving 3 bases of the junction unmatched. CDR1 is SGHRS and CDR2 is YFSETQ in the germline V gene. The CDR3 loop reads CASSPDRGNQPQHF. The DNA of the CDR3 is TGCGCCAGCAGCCCGGACAGGGGTAATCAGCCCCAGCATTTT.

This clone was seen just once. The chain is built from TRBV3-1 (or the pseudogene TRBV3-2) and TRBJ1-4; TRBD1 matches at 7 bases. CDR3 length: 15 amino acids. Trimming at V came to 1 base and at J to 10 bases, leaving 9 bases not matched to a gene. Germline V CDR1 and CDR2: LGHDT, YNNKEL (reference sequence). The CDR3 protein is CASSQGGAGGRKLFF. For the CDR3, the DNA is TGTGCCAGCAGCCAAGGAGGAGCAGGGGGACGAAAACTGTTTTTT.

This chain connects TRBV18 to TRBJ1-1; D perhaps matches TRBD1 (6 bases). Germline CDR1 KGHSH, CDR2 LQKENI. Trimming shortened V by 4 bases and J by 4 bases, and 19 bases separated the two germline ends. The CDR3 totals 16 residues. CDR3 DNA sequence: TGTGCCAGCTCACTGGGAGCAACAGGGCTGGGCACTGAAGCTTTCTTT. Amino acid sequence: CASSLGATGLGTEAFF.

CDR3 sequence: CASSLGDGTGGRQPQHF. The CDR3 bases are TGTGCCAGCAGCTTAGGGGACGGGACAGGGGGCCGTCAGCCCCAGCATTTT. The chain has TRBV7-9 and TRBJ1-5, with TRBD1 identical over 12 bases. Germline CDR1 SEHNR, CDR2 FQNEAQ (reference sequence). This CDR3 spans 17 amino acids. The junction had 7 bases not matched to a gene; V was cut back by 1 base and J by 6 bases.

The chain couples TRBV18 to TRBJ1-5; a weak D match, TRBD1 (5 bases). With 3 bases removed from V and 2 bases from J, the gap between germline ends came to 11 bases. The CDR3 contains 15 residues. Germline assignment: CDR1 KGHSH and CDR2 LQKENI. CDR3 DNA: TGTGCCAGCTCACCCGAATGGGGGGGCAATCAGCCCCAGCATTTT. It yields the protein CASSPEWGGNQPQHF.

This clone was seen once. This sequence joins TRBV28 and TRBJ1-5; D uncertain. The CDR3 length is 15 residues. Between the trimmed V and J ends, which lost 3 bases and 1 base, there was a span of 10 bases. Germline CDR1 reads MDHEN; CDR2 reads SYDVKM. The CDR3 nucleotides are TGTGCCAGCAGTTTCGGGGTAGTAAGCAATCAGCCCCAGCATTTT. Protein sequence: CASSFGVVSNQPQHF.

CDR3 in amino acids: CASSFDPGQQAGYGYTF. CDR3 nucleotides: TGTGCCAGCAGCTTCGACCCGGGACAGCAGGCAGGCTATGGCTACACCTTC. The chain couples TRBV7-8 to TRBJ1-2, with 7 bases fitting TRBD1. Germline CDR1 is SGHVS and CDR2 is FQNEAQ. The CDR3 length is 17 residues. The V segment lost 3 bases and the J segment 4 bases; nucleotides outside the gene matches: 14.

The chain links TRBV6-5 to TRBJ2-7; 7 nucleotides match TRBD2. This CDR3 region has 15 residues. J gave up 4 bases and V 6 bases, and 12 bases lay outside the gene matches. Germline V gene sequence: CDR1 MNHEY, CDR2 SVGAGI. This CDR3 is CASSAAGSGGYEQYF. The DNA of the CDR3 is TGTGCCAGCAGCGCCGCGGGGTCGGGAGGTTACGAGCAGTACTTC.

The genes are TRBV9 and TRBJ1-1; tentative D call: TRBD1 (5 bases). Trimming removed 0 bases from V and 2 bases from J, with 14 bases in between. The CDR3 is 16 amino acids. Germline V gives CDR1 SGDLS, CDR2 YYNGEE. CDR3 sequence reads: CASSVVPGGGNTEAFF. Here the CDR3 DNA reads TGTGCCAGCAGCGTAGTCCCCGGGGGGGGAAACACTGAAGCTTTCTTT. The full variable domain, rest sourced from reference TRBV9 and TRBJ1-1, is DSGVTQTPKHLITATGQRVTLRCSPRSGDLSVYWYQQSLDQGLQFLIQYYNGEERAKGNILERFSAQQFPDLHSELNLSSLELGDSALYFCASSVVPGGGNTEAFFGQGTRLTVV.

This chain connects TRBV5-6 to TRBJ2-7, with a possible D match to TRBD2 (6 bases). This CDR3 has 14 amino acids. Trimming shortened V by 4 bases and J by 5 bases, and 16 bases separated the two germline ends. Germline V gene sequence: CDR1 SGHDT, CDR2 YYEEEE. The CDR3 bases are TGTGCCAGCAGCGCCGCCGGCGGGACTCACGAGCAGTACTTC. Protein sequence: CASSAAGGTHEQYF.

This sequence joins TRBV5-6 and TRBJ2-7, with 7 bases matching TRBD1. CDR3 length: 13 residues. Per the germline V gene, CDR1 is SGHDT and CDR2 is YYEEEE. V lost 4 bases, J lost 5 bases, and 6 bases stayed unmatched. CDR3 protein: CASSIGTAHEQYF. CDR3 in DNA: TGTGCCAGCAGCATCGGGACAGCCCACGAGCAGTACTTC.

The gene calls are TRBV2 and TRBJ2-5; possible D gene TRBD1, 5 bases. Germline values: CDR1 SNHLY, CDR2 FYNNEI. The ends were cut back, 6 bases at V and 3 bases at J, with 14 bases in the middle. The CDR3 loop spans 14 amino acids. CDR3 coding DNA: TGTGCCAGCAGCAAAGGGGCAAAGAAAGAGACCCAGTACTTC. As protein: CASSKGAKKETQYF. The full variable domain, rest sourced from reference TRBV2 and TRBJ2-5, is EPEVTQTPSHQVTQMGQEVILRCVPISNHLYFYWYRQILGQKVEFLVSFYNNEISEKSEIFDDQFSVERPDGSNFTLKIRSTKLEDSAMYFCASSKGAKKETQYFGPGTRLLVL.

The chain links TRBV9 to TRBJ1-1; TRBD1 aligns across 7 bases. V trimming: 2 bases; J trimming: 0 bases; junction bases outside the gene matches: 10. This CDR3 is built from 17 residues. Per the germline V gene, CDR1 is SGDLS and CDR2 is YYNGEE. CDR3 sequence: CASSVFQGQLMNTEAFF. The CDR3 DNA reads as TGTGCCAGCAGCGTTTTCCAGGGACAGCTCATGAACACTGAAGCTTTCTTT.

The chain carries TRBV27 and TRBJ1-2; 10 bases fit TRBD1. V shed 5 bases and J 8 bases; nucleotides not matched to a gene: 8. Germline V gene sequence: CDR1 MNHEY, CDR2 SMNVEV (reference sequence). The CDR3 spans 14 residues. CDR3 bases: TGTGCCAGCAGTCCCGGACAGGGGGTAAGGGGCTACACCTTC. It yields the protein CASSPGQGVRGYTF.

The chain links TRBV2 to TRBJ2-3, with 8 bases aligning to TRBD1. Germline values: CDR1 SNHLY, CDR2 FYNNEI. Losses at the gene ends were 6 bases for V and 5 bases for J; bases not matched to a gene: 1. The CDR3 sequence is 12 residues long. CDR3 nucleotides: TGTGCCAGCAGGGACAGGGAAGATACGCAGTATTTT. It encodes CASRDREDTQYF.

This clone has a handful of counts. The chain carries TRBV27 and TRBJ1-1; D is possibly TRBD1 (6 bases). This CDR3 region has 11 residues. The V end lost 6 bases, the J end lost 7 bases, and 9 bases lay between the germline ends. From germline, CDR1 is MNHEY and CDR2 SMNVEV (reference sequence). The CDR3 DNA reads TGTGCCAGCAGCTCAGGGGTTGAAGCTTTCTTT. Translating it yields CASSSGVEAFF.

In this sample, this clone turned up a few times. The chain carries TRBV18 and TRBJ1-1; 8 nucleotides line up with TRBD1. In germline, CDR1 is KGHSH, CDR2 LQKENI. The CDR3 loop spans 12 amino acids. V dropped 6 bases and J dropped 11; count of bases not matched to a gene: 8. CDR3 nucleotides: TGTGCCAGCTCCCTCGACAGGGGTTTGGCTTTCTTT. The encoded protein is CASSLDRGLAFF.

This clone was detected once. V is TRBV9 and J is TRBJ2-5; D is perhaps TRBD1 (7 bases). Germline loops: CDR1 SGDLS, CDR2 YYNGEE. The V end was cut by 4 bases, the J end by 3 bases, with 19 bases between. The CDR3 has 16 amino acids. The CDR3 coding sequence is TGTGCCAGCAGCCCCTCTGGAGGGGGCGCGGAAGAGACCCAGTACTTC. Translating it yields CASSPSGGGAEETQYF.

The chain is built from TRBV6-5 and TRBJ2-1; 14 nucleotides line up with TRBD2. The germline V gene has CDR1 MNHEY and CDR2 SVGAGI. The CDR3 length is 15 residues. J was trimmed by 4 bases and V by 10 bases; bases with no gene match: 6. The CDR3 sequence is CATPGLAGGYNEQFF. DNA of the CDR3: TGTGCCACCCCTGGACTAGCGGGGGGATACAATGAGCAGTTCTTC.

This sequence joins TRBV30 and TRBJ2-5; D is possibly TRBD2 (6 bases). CDR1 and CDR2 from the germline V gene are GTSNPN and SVGIG (reference sequence). The V end lost 0 bases, the J end lost 7 bases, and 21 bases lay between the germline ends. This CDR3 has 16 amino acids. The CDR3 here is CAWSVDSGLLFRTQYF. The CDR3 DNA sequence: TGTGCCTGGAGTGTAGACTCGGGACTTTTATTTCGGACCCAGTACTTC.

This clone has only a few counts. This chain uses TRBV2 with TRBJ1-6, with 7 bases identical to TRBD1. With V trimmed by 6 bases and J by 6 bases, 5 bases remained unmatched. From germline, CDR1 is SNHLY and CDR2 FYNNEI. The CDR3 sequence is 14 residues long. CDR3: CASRPRQGNSPLHF. CDR3 nucleotide sequence: TGTGCCAGCAGACCAAGACAGGGTAATTCACCCCTCCACTTT.

The chain couples TRBV6-1 to TRBJ2-1; 9 bases match TRBD1. There are 16 residues in the CDR3. Trimming removed 4 bases from V and 6 bases from J; junction bases left unmatched: 10. CDR1 is MNHNS, CDR2 SASEGT, per germline. The CDR3 bases are TGTGCCAGCAGTGTACACAGGGGGCGTGGGGCCAATGAGCAGTTCTTC. Protein product: CASSVHRGRGANEQFF.

This clone was observed a single time. This CDR3 is CASSRDRANSPLHF. CDR3 nucleotide sequence: TGTGCCAGCAGCCGGGACAGGGCAAATTCACCCCTCCACTTT. V gene TRBV2 combines with J gene TRBJ1-6, with 9 bases fitting TRBD1. Germline CDR1 and CDR2: SNHLY and FYNNEI. V trimming: 6 bases; J trimming: 7 bases; junction bases outside the gene matches: 4. This CDR3 has 14 residues.

This chain joins TRBV4-1 and TRBJ2-5, with D maybe TRBD2 (5 bases). Germline V gene data show CDR1 as MGHRA and CDR2 as YSYEKL. The CDR3 has 14 residues. V lost 4 bases, J lost 4 bases, and 13 bases lay in between. In DNA form, the CDR3 reads TGCGCCAGCAGCCTCGTTGCGGACTTAGAGACCCAGTACTTC. As protein: CASSLVADLETQYF.